This is a list of T cell receptor beta chains from one sample in a study of shared clonotypes between healthy human individuals. Profiling relied on immunoSEQ multiplex PCR, and the TCRdb table lists in-frame clones only, not all of them. Of 1,400,000 or so clones listed, roughly 98.5% were seen once; the top ten hold around 0.38%. Sequencing input: naive CD4+ T cells sorted from blood. Receptors were obtained from a man aged 25-45 years in good health. The CDR3 runs from the conserved cysteine through the conserved F or W. Fields, in order: D gene, clone size, CDR3 length, J gene, V gene, CDR3 DNA, CDR3 protein. A D gene is named only where the DNA matches it firmly. Size is omitted from some rows. Given values are once, few, many or a class for expanded clones.

d_call: -; clone_size: -; cdr3_length: 14; j_call: TRBJ1-4; v_call: TRBV4-2; cdr3_nt: TGTGCCAGCAGCCAGATAGGACCTAATGAAAAACTGTTTTTT; cdr3_aa: CASSQIGPNEKLFF
d_call: TRBD1; clone_size: -; cdr3_length: 14; j_call: TRBJ1-5; v_call: TRBV19; cdr3_nt: TGTGCCAGTAGTATACGACAGGGACATCAGCCCCAGCATTTT; cdr3_aa: CASSIRQGHQPQHF
d_call: -; clone_size: -; cdr3_length: 15; j_call: TRBJ2-1; v_call: TRBV5-6; cdr3_nt: TGTGCCAGCAGCTCGAGGAGGGAAGGATACAATGAGCAGTTCTTC; cdr3_aa: CASSSRREGYNEQFF
d_call: -; clone_size: -; cdr3_length: 18; j_call: TRBJ2-1; v_call: TRBV5-1; cdr3_nt: TGCGCCAGCAGCTTGGACGATGAAAGACGCGTGCCTCGGGATGAGCAGTTCTTC; cdr3_aa: CASSLDDERRVPRDEQFF
d_call: TRBD2; clone_size: -; cdr3_length: 15; j_call: TRBJ2-1; v_call: TRBV5-1; cdr3_nt: TGCGCCAGCAGACCACCCGGACTAGCGAACAATGAGCAGTTCTTC; cdr3_aa: CASRPPGLANNEQFF
d_call: -; clone_size: -; cdr3_length: 15; j_call: TRBJ1-4; v_call: TRBV5-4; cdr3_nt: TGTGCCAGCAGCTGGAGGGGTGCAACTAATGAAAAACTGTTTTTT; cdr3_aa: CASSWRGATNEKLFF
d_call: -; clone_size: -; cdr3_length: 12; j_call: TRBJ1-2; v_call: TRBV6-4; cdr3_nt: TGTGCCAGCAGTGACTCGGGCTCGGGCTACACCTTC; cdr3_aa: CASSDSGSGYTF
d_call: TRBD1; clone_size: -; cdr3_length: 13; j_call: TRBJ2-7; v_call: TRBV29-1; cdr3_nt: TGCAGCGTCGTGACAGGGGGTTCAAGTAAGCAGTACTTC; cdr3_aa: CSVVTGGSSKQYF
d_call: -; clone_size: -; cdr3_length: 10; j_call: TRBJ2-1; v_call: TRBV27; cdr3_nt: TGTGCCAGCGGGTACAATGAGCAGTTCTTC; cdr3_aa: CASGYNEQFF
d_call: TRBD2; clone_size: -; cdr3_length: 15; j_call: TRBJ2-1; v_call: TRBV2; cdr3_nt: TGTGCCAGCAGTGAATTTAGCGGGAGCTACAATGAGCAGTTCTTC; cdr3_aa: CASSEFSGSYNEQFF
d_call: -; clone_size: -; cdr3_length: 11; j_call: TRBJ2-3; v_call: TRBV28; cdr3_nt: TGTGCCAGCAGCGGAGGGTATACGCAGTATTTT; cdr3_aa: CASSGGYTQYF
d_call: -; clone_size: -; cdr3_length: 14; j_call: TRBJ2-7; v_call: TRBV1; cdr3_nt: TGCCCGAGAAGGGAGGGAGCGGCCCGGGTGGAGCAGTACTTC; cdr3_aa: CPRREGAARVEQYF
d_call: -; clone_size: -; cdr3_length: 14; j_call: TRBJ2-7; v_call: TRBV5-1; cdr3_nt: TGCGCCAGCAGCTTGGTGGAGACAGCCTACGAGCAGTACTTC; cdr3_aa: CASSLVETAYEQYF
d_call: TRBD2; clone_size: -; cdr3_length: 16; j_call: TRBJ2-1; v_call: TRBV2; cdr3_nt: TGTGCCAGGAAGACTAGCGGGAGAAGGACATACAATGAGCAGTTCTTC; cdr3_aa: CARKTSGRRTYNEQFF
d_call: -; clone_size: once; cdr3_length: 13; j_call: TRBJ1-1; v_call: TRBV28; cdr3_nt: TGTGCCAGCAGCAAATCCGGGACCCCTGAAGCTTTCTTT; cdr3_aa: CASSKSGTPEAFF
d_call: -; clone_size: -; cdr3_length: 13; j_call: TRBJ1-4; v_call: TRBV5-1; cdr3_nt: TGCGCCAGCCAACAGACGCCGGATGAAAAACTGTTTTTT; cdr3_aa: CASQQTPDEKLFF
d_call: -; clone_size: -; cdr3_length: 14; j_call: TRBJ2-5; v_call: TRBV13; cdr3_nt: TGTGCCAGCTGTCAGGGCGGAGGCCAAGAGACCCAGTACTTC; cdr3_aa: CASCQGGGQETQYF
d_call: TRBD2; clone_size: -; cdr3_length: 15; j_call: TRBJ2-3; v_call: TRBV5-4; cdr3_nt: TGTGCCAGCAGCTTGTCTAGCGGGAGCACAGATACGCAGTATTTT; cdr3_aa: CASSLSSGSTDTQYF
d_call: -; clone_size: once; cdr3_length: 14; j_call: TRBJ2-7; v_call: TRBV18; cdr3_nt: TGTGCCAGCTCACCCTTCCGGGACGTCTACGAGCAGTACTTC; cdr3_aa: CASSPFRDVYEQYF
d_call: -; clone_size: -; cdr3_length: 16; j_call: TRBJ2-7; v_call: TRBV6-1; cdr3_nt: TGTGCCAGCAGTGAAGCGGTTGGACGGAGGATCTACGAGCAGTACTTC; cdr3_aa: CASSEAVGRRIYEQYF
d_call: TRBD2; clone_size: -; cdr3_length: 16; j_call: TRBJ2-3; v_call: TRBV5-5; cdr3_nt: TGTGCCAGCACAGGACTAGCGGGTATTAGCACAGATACGCAGTATTTT; cdr3_aa: CASTGLAGISTDTQYF
d_call: TRBD2; clone_size: -; cdr3_length: 17; j_call: TRBJ2-1; v_call: TRBV5-1; cdr3_nt: TGCGCCAGCGGATCATACCCAGGACTAGTGGGTTCTAGTGAGCAGTTCTTC; cdr3_aa: CASGSYPGLVGSSEQFF
d_call: TRBD2; clone_size: -; cdr3_length: 23; j_call: TRBJ2-1; v_call: TRBV9; cdr3_nt: TGTGCCAGCAGCAATGGGACGACTACAGGGACTAGCGGGAGCCCGAGCTCCTACAATGAGCAGTTCTTC; cdr3_aa: CASSNGTTTGTSGSPSSYNEQFF
d_call: TRBD2; clone_size: -; cdr3_length: 17; j_call: TRBJ2-3; v_call: TRBV18; cdr3_nt: TGTGCCAGCTCACCACTCAGGGCTAGCGGACACACAGATACGCAGTATTTT; cdr3_aa: CASSPLRASGHTDTQYF
d_call: -; clone_size: -; cdr3_length: 14; j_call: TRBJ2-2; v_call: TRBV4-3; cdr3_nt: TGCGCCAGCAGCCAAGATCATTGGACCGGGGAGCTGTTTTTT; cdr3_aa: CASSQDHWTGELFF
d_call: -; clone_size: -; cdr3_length: 12; j_call: TRBJ2-5; v_call: TRBV7-3; cdr3_nt: TGTGCCAGCAGCAACGACCGGGGGACCCAGTACTTC; cdr3_aa: CASSNDRGTQYF
d_call: -; clone_size: once; cdr3_length: 16; j_call: TRBJ2-5; v_call: TRBV14; cdr3_nt: TGTGCCAGCAGCCAAGAAGTAGGGGACAACCAAGAGACCCAGTACTTC; cdr3_aa: CASSQEVGDNQETQYF
d_call: TRBD1; clone_size: -; cdr3_length: 16; j_call: TRBJ2-2; v_call: TRBV6-4; cdr3_nt: TGTGCCAGCAGAGAGAAGGGACAGGGTCTTGCCGGGGAGCTGTTTTTT; cdr3_aa: CASREKGQGLAGELFF
d_call: -; clone_size: -; cdr3_length: 12; j_call: TRBJ2-7; v_call: TRBV28; cdr3_nt: TGTGCCAGCAGTTTTAGCAGCTACGAGCAGTACTTC; cdr3_aa: CASSFSSYEQYF
d_call: -; clone_size: -; cdr3_length: 14; j_call: TRBJ2-7; v_call: TRBV6-1; cdr3_nt: TGTGCCAGCAGTGGTTTGACAGGTACCTACGAGCAGTACTTC; cdr3_aa: CASSGLTGTYEQYF
d_call: TRBD2; clone_size: once; cdr3_length: 15; j_call: TRBJ2-3; v_call: TRBV27; cdr3_nt: TGTGCCAGCAGACTAGCGGGCTCTAGCACAGATACGCAGTATTTT; cdr3_aa: CASRLAGSSTDTQYF
d_call: TRBD1; clone_size: -; cdr3_length: 18; j_call: TRBJ2-7; v_call: TRBV19; cdr3_nt: TGTGCCAGTAGTATGGGGAGCGGCAAGGGGGCTAAGGTATACGAGCAGTACTTC; cdr3_aa: CASSMGSGKGAKVYEQYF
d_call: -; clone_size: -; cdr3_length: 15; j_call: TRBJ2-7; v_call: TRBV6-5; cdr3_nt: TGTGCCAGCAGTTACTCAAGCCTCGCAACCTACGAGCAGTACTTC; cdr3_aa: CASSYSSLATYEQYF
d_call: -; clone_size: -; cdr3_length: 11; j_call: TRBJ2-7; v_call: TRBV30; cdr3_nt: TGTGCCTGGAGTGTACTCAACGAGCAGTACTTC; cdr3_aa: CAWSVLNEQYF
d_call: -; clone_size: -; cdr3_length: 15; j_call: TRBJ2-2; v_call: TRBV11-2; cdr3_nt: TGTGCCAGCAGCCCTTGGGACTTGAGGGGCGGGGAGCTGTTTTTT; cdr3_aa: CASSPWDLRGGELFF
d_call: TRBD1; clone_size: -; cdr3_length: 14; j_call: TRBJ2-7; v_call: TRBV10-3; cdr3_nt: TGTGCCATCAACCCTGGGGACAGAACCTACGAGCAGTACTTC; cdr3_aa: CAINPGDRTYEQYF
d_call: TRBD2; clone_size: -; cdr3_length: 16; j_call: TRBJ2-7; v_call: TRBV5-1; cdr3_nt: TGCGCCAGCAGCTTGGTTCCTAGCGGGAAGTACTACGAGCAGTACTTC; cdr3_aa: CASSLVPSGKYYEQYF
d_call: -; clone_size: -; cdr3_length: 14; j_call: TRBJ2-2; v_call: TRBV18; cdr3_nt: TGTGCCAGCTCAGTAAAATCGAACACCGGGGAGCTGTTTTTT; cdr3_aa: CASSVKSNTGELFF
d_call: -; clone_size: -; cdr3_length: 12; j_call: TRBJ1-1; v_call: TRBV19; cdr3_nt: TGTGCCAGTAGACGGAGCGGCACTGAAGCTTTCTTT; cdr3_aa: CASRRSGTEAFF
d_call: TRBD1; clone_size: -; cdr3_length: 14; j_call: TRBJ2-7; v_call: TRBV28; cdr3_nt: TGTGCCAGCATCCGGGACAGGGGGACCTACGAGCAGTACTTC; cdr3_aa: CASIRDRGTYEQYF